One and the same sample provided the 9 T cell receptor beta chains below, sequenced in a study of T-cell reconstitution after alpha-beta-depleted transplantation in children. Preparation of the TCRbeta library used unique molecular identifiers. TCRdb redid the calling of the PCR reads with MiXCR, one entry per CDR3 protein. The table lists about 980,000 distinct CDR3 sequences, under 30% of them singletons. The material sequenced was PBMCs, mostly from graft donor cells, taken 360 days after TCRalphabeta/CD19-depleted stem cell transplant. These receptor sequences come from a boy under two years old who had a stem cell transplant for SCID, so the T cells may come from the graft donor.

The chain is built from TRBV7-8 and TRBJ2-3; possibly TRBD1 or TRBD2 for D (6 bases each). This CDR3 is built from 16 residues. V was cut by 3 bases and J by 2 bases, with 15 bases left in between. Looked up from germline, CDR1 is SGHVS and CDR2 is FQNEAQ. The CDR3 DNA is TGTGCCAGCAGCTTTATTACGGGGGCCAACACAGATACGCAGTATTTT. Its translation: CASSFITGANTDTQYF.

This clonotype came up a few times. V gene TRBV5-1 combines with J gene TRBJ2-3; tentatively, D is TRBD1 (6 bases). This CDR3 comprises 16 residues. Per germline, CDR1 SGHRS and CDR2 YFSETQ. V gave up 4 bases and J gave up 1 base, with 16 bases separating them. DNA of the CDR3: TGCGCCAGCAGCCCTGGCGCCAGGGGCGGCACAGATACGCAGTATTTT. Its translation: CASSPGARGGTDTQYF.

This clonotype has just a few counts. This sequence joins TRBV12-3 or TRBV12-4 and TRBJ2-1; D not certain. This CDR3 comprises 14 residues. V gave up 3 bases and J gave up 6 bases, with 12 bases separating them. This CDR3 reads CASSFPIGFNEQFF. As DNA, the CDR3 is TGTGCCAGCAGTTTCCCGATTGGGTTCAATGAGCAGTTCTTC.

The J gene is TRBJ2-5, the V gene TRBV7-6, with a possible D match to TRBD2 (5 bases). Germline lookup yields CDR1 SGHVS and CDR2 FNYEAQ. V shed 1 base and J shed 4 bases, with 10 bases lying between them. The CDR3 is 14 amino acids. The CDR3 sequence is CASSLDASSETQYF. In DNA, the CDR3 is TGTGCCAGCAGCTTAGATGCTAGCTCAGAGACCCAGTACTTC.

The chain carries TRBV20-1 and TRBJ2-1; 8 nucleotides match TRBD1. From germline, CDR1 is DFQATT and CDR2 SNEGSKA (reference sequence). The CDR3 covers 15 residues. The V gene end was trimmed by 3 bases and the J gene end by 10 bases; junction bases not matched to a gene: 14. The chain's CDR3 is CSASHRDRMGREQFF. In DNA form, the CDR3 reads TGCAGTGCTAGCCACCGGGACAGGATGGGTCGGGAGCAGTTCTTC.

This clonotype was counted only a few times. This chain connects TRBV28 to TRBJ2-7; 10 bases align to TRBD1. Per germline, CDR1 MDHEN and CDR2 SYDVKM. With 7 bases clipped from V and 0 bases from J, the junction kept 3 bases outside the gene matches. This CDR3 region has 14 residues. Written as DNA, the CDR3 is TGTGCCAGCATCTGGACAGGGGGCTCCTACGAGCAGTACTTC. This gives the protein CASIWTGGSYEQYF. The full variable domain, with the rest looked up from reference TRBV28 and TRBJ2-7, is DVKVTQSSRYLVKRTGEKVFLECVQDMDHENMFWYRQDPGLGLRLIYFSYDVKMKEKGDIPEGYSVSREKKERFSLILESASTNQTSMYLCASIWTGGSYEQYFGPGTRLTVT.

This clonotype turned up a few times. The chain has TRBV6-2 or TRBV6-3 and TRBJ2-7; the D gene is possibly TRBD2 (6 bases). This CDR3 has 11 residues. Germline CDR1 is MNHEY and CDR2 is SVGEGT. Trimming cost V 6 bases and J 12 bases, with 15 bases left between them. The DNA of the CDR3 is TGTGCCAGCAGGGGGACTTGGGTTCCGTACTTC. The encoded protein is CASRGTWVPYF.

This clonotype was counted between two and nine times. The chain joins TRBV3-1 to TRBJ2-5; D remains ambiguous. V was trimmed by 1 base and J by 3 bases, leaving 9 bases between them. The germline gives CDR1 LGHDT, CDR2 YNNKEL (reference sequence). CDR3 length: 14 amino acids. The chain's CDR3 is CASSQVAQKETQYF. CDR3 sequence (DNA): TGTGCCAGCAGCCAAGTTGCACAGAAAGAGACCCAGTACTTC.

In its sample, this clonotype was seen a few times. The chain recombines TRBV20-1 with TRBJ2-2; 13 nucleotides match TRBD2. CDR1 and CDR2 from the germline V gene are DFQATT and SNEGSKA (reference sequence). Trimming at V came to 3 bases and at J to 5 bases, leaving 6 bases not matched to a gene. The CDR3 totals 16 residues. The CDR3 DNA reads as TGCAGTGCTAGGACTAGCGGGGGGTCCATGACCGGGGAGCTGTTTTTT. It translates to CSARTSGGSMTGELFF.